Included here is one T cell receptor beta chain sequence, with context. Its antigen remains unidentified. The data were taken from a study of metastatic and nonmetastatic thyroid tumors. The overall study: It was across blood and tumor or nodule tissue from malignant and benign thyroid patients that repertoires were compared. Regarding the study as a whole: Within blood and tumor, benign nodules reportedly had significantly lower TCR beta diversity than malignant thyroid tumors did.

Thyroid surgery had not been preceded by any treatment in any patient. V was clipped by 2 bases and J by 7 bases, with 15 bases between them. In germline, CDR1 is SGHTA, CDR2 FQGNSA. CDR3 length equals 14 residues. Per the original methods: The distant-metastasis classifier for papillary thyroid cancer was built from CDR3 differences across clinicopathological groups. TCRdb reanalyzed the PCR reads with MiXCR. TCRdb, not the authors, supplied the V and J calls. The sample holds roughly 17,000 clones, 20% to 25% seen once. This rearrangement joins TRBV7-2 to TRBJ2-7, with a weak D call TRBD2 (6 bases). This sequence originates from a male donor with papillary thyroid cancer or a benign thyroid nodule (not recorded which). Some clones in this sample may be carry-over from other donors' samples. Source material: tumor tissue. CDR3 in amino acids: CASSLTRGSGEQYF. CDR3 bases: TGTGCCAGCAGCTTAACTCGGGGGAGCGGTGAGCAGTACTTC.